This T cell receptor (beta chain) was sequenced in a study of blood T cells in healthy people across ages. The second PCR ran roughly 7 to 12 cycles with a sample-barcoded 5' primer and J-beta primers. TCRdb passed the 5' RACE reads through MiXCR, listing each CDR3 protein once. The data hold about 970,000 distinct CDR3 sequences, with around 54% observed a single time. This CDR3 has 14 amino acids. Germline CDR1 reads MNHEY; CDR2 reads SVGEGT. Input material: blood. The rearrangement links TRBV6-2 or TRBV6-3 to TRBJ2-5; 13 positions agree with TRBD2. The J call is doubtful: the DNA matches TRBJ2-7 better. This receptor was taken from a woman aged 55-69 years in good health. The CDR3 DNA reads TGTGCCAGCACTAGGGGACTAGCGGGATACGAGCAGTACTTC. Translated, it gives CASTRGLAGYEQYF.